This T cell receptor (beta chain) was recovered during a study of CD8+ T cells in alopecia areata (dated by TCRdb to 2016 to 2019). With regard to the full study: The treated patients, all with moderate-to-severe alopecia areata, were enrolled in an open-label pilot trial of oral tofacitinib given at 5 to 10 mg twice daily. For the treated patients, the SALT score, which quantifies what percentage of scalp surface area is affected, served as the measure of disease severity. Scalp clonality was compared across normal scalp (n=4), patchy alopecia areata scalp (n=8), and alopecia totalis/universalis scalp (n=8). On the human side, TCRbeta sequencing was run on scalp tissue and on sorted CD4+ and CD8+ peripheral blood T cells from healthy controls and from alopecia areata patients with either patchy or totalis/universalis disease. Amplification of TCRbeta CDR3 regions was done by immunoSEQ multiplex PCR using 35 Vbeta forward primers and 13 Jbeta reverse primers. RNA was obtained with the PAXgene miRNA kit for fixed scalp, the miRNeasy kit for PBMCs, and the RNeasy kit for mouse skin. High-throughput TCRbeta sequencing was used to examine T cell clonal expansion in alopecia areata in both the C3H/HeJ mouse model and human patients. Tofacitinib-treated patients had biopsies at baseline and at 4 and 24 weeks of treatment, with a later scalp biopsy in several patients. Patients stayed on tofacitinib for 6 to 18 months and then had 6 months of follow-up off drug so that delayed response and recurrence could be assessed. The investigation overall reported the following: Lesional scalp, especially in alopecia totalis/universalis, showed higher clonality and more expanded CD8+ clones than normal scalp, suggesting antigenic drive. Shared TCR sequences between patients were less evident than in mice, which may be partly attributable to HLA diversity in the patient population. During tofacitinib treatment, many expanded lesional clones stuck around in both scalp and blood, and this persistence may partly explain why relapse happens after treatment is stopped. Tofacitinib significantly lowered scalp clonality and the number of expanded CD8+ clones among the top 100 scalp clones. Because the treated cohort was small and included a single nonresponder, larger studies are needed to assess links between baseline CD8+ expansion and response. Resident alphabeta T cells in normal human skin are also sequenced, complicating scalp TCR repertoire analysis, unlike mouse skin dominated by gammadelta T cells.

The library was prepared using the immunoSEQ multiplex PCR assay. For TCR sequencing, RNA was extracted from every sample and reverse transcribed into cDNA to serve as template. SuperScript III was used for first-strand cDNA synthesis, primed with a 2:1 mix of oligo-dT and random hexamers. A synthetic immune receptor repertoire was used to measure amplification bias, and any remaining bias was corrected computationally. Under the source paper's analysis protocol: Raw reads were preprocessed to remove errors, and CDR3 was defined by IMGT conventions from the conserved cysteine to phenylalanine. To get clonality, Shannon entropy was normalized by log2 of the number of productive unique TCRs and the result was subtracted from 1. Whether each scalp clone was CD4 or CD8 was inferred by checking scalp TCRbeta sequences against the CD4 and CD8 repertoires from sorted blood. Entries here come from immuneACCESS through TCRdb and include only in-frame sequences with V and J called. Some clones fail to appear in such tables; in the studies checked, an unresolved V gene covers under half of the shortfall, and the cause of the remainder is unknown. The DNA gave D and trimming, while V, J and clone size come from that table. Present in this sample are roughly 200,000 clones, around 58% of which were seen just once. Roughly 13% of the sample is taken by the ten largest.

Notes on this clone: Its antigen is not yet known. The sample holds no much larger clone one base away, and base qualities are not on file. This sample also contains other DNA sequences that code for the same CDR3.

This specimen's time point label, per the study, means: 24 weeks on oral tofacitinib. According to the study, the label for this sample's treatment or condition signals: oral pan-JAK inhibitor, 5-10 mg twice daily. Peripheral blood and lesional scalp punch biopsies were obtained from patients with alopecia areata. After PBMCs were isolated by density centrifugation and stained for CD3, CD4 and CD8, a FACSAria was used to sort CD4+ and CD8+ T cells. This specimen was CD8+ T cells sorted from blood, taken at week 24, from a patient treated with tofacitinib. The receptor was isolated from a human donor with alopecia areata.

Here the CDR3 is given as CASSLGRTGNYGYTF. The sequenced DNA: TGTGCCAGCAGCCTAGGAAGGACAGGGAACTATGGCTACACCTTC. The V gene is TRBV7-9 and the J gene is TRBJ1-2; a stretch of 8 junction bases matches TRBD1. The CDR3 contains 15 residues, cysteine and phenylalanine counted. Solely the CDR3 DNA is kept, with 45 bases framed from the first base. Unmatched junction bases come to 7, with V trimmed by 5 bases and J by 2 bases. CDR1 and CDR2, per the germline V gene (reference sequence), are SEHNR and FQNEAQ.